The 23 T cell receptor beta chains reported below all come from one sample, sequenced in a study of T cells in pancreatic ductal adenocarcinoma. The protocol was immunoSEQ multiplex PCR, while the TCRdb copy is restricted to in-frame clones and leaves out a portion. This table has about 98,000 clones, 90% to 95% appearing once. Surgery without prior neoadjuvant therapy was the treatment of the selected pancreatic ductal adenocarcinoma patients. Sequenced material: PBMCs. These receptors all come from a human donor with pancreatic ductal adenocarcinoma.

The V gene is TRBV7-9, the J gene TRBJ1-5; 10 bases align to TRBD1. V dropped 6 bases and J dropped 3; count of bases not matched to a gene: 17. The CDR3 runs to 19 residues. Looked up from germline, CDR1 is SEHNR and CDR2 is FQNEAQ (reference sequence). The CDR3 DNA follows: TGTGCCAGCAGGCCGGACAGGGGGAATCGAGGTAAAGCCAATCAGCCCCAGCATTTT. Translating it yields CASRPDRGNRGKANQPQHF. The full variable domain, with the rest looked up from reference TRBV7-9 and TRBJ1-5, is DTGVSQNPRHKITKRGQNVTFRCDPISEHNRLYWYRQTLGQGPEFLTYFQNEAQLEKSRLLSDRFSAERPKGSFSTLEIQRTEQGDSAMYLCASRPDRGNRGKANQPQHFGDGTRLSIL.

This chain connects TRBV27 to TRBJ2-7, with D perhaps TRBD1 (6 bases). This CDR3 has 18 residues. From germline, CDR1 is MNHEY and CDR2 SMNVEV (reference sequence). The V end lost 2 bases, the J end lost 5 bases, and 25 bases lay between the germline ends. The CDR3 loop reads CASSLTRGQGLRGNEQYF. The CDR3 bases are TGTGCCAGCAGTTTAACTAGAGGGCAGGGTCTGAGGGGGAACGAGCAGTACTTC.

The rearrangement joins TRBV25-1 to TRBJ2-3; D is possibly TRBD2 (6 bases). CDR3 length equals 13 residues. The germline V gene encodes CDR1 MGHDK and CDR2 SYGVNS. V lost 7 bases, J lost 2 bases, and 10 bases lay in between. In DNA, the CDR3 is TGTGCCAGCACGGGGGACTTCACAGATACGCAGTATTTT. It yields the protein CASTGDFTDTQYF. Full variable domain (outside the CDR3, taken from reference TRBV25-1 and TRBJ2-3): EADIYQTPRYLVIGTGKKITLECSQTMGHDKMYWYQQDPGMELHLIHYSYGVNSTEKGDLSSESTVSRIRTEHFPLTLESARPSHTSQYLCASTGDFTDTQYFGPGTRLTVL.

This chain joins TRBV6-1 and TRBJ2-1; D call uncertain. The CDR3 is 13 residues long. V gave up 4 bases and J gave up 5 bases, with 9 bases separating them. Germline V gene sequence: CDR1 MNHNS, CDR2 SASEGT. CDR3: CASSVQRNNEQFF. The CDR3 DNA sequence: TGTGCCAGCAGTGTTCAGCGAAACAATGAGCAGTTCTTC.

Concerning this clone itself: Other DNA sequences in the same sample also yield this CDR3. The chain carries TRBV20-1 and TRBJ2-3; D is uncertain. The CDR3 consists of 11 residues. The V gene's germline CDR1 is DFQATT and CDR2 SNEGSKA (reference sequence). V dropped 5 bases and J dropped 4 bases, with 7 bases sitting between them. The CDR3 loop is CSARVADTQYF. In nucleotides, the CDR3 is TGCAGTGCTCGGGTGGCAGATACGCAGTATTTT.

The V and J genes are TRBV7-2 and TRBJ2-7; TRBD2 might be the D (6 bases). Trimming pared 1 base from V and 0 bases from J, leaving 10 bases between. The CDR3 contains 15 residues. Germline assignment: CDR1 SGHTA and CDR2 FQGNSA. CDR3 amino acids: CASSLVGGASYEQYF. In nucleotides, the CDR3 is TGTGCCAGCAGCTTAGTGGGAGGAGCCTCCTACGAGCAGTACTTC.

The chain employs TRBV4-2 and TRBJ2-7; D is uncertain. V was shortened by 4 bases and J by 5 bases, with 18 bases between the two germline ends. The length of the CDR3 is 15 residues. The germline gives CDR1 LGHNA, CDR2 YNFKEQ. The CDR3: CASSRRLNQAHEQYF. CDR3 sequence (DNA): TGTGCCAGCAGCCGCAGGTTAAATCAAGCCCACGAGCAGTACTTC.

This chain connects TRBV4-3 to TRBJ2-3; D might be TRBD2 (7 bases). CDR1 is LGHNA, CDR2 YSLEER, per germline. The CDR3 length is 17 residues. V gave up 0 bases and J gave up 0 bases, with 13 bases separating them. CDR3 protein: CASSQEFAGASTDTQYF. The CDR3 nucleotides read TGCGCCAGCAGCCAAGAGTTCGCGGGGGCTAGCACAGATACGCAGTATTTT.

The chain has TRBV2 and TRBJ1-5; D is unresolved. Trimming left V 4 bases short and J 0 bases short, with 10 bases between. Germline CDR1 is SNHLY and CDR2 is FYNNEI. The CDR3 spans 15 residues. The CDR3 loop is CASSVEPYSNQPQHF. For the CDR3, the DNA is TGTGCCAGCAGTGTAGAGCCATATAGCAATCAGCCCCAGCATTTT.

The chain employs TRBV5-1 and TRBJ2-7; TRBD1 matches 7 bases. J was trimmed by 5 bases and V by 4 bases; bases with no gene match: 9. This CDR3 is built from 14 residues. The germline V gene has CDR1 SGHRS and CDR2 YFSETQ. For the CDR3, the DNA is TGCGCCAGCAGCCCCGACAGGGTGAGGCACGAGCAGTACTTC. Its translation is CASSPDRVRHEQYF.

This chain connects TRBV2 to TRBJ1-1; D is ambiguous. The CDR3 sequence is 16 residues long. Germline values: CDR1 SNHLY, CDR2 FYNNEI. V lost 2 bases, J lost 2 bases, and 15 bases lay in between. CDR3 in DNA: TGTGCCAGCAGTGAACTCCCGCCCGGGTTAAACACTGAAGCTTTCTTT. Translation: CASSELPPGLNTEAFF.

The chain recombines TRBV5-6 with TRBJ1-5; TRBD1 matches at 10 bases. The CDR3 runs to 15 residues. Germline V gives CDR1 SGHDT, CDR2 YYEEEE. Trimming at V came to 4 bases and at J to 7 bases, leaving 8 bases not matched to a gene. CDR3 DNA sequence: TGTGCCAGCAGCATCGGGACAGGGGCTGGACAGCCCCAGCATTTT. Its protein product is CASSIGTGAGQPQHF.

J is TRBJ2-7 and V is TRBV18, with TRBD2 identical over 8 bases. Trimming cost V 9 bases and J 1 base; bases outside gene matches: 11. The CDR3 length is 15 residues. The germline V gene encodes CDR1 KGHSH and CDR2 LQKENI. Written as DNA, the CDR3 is TGTGCCAGTTCCCCGCAGCGGGAGTTGTCCTACGAGCAGTACTTC. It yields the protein CASSPQRELSYEQYF.

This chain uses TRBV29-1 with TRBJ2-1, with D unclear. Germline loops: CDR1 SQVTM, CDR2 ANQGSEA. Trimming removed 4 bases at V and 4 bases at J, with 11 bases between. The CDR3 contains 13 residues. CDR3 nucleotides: TGCAGCGTTGGTAGTCCCAAATACAATGAGCAGTTCTTC. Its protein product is CSVGSPKYNEQFF.

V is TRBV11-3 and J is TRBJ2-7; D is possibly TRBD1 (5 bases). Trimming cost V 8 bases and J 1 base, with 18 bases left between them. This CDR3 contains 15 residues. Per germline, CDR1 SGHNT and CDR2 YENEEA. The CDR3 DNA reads TGTGCCAGCTCTCTCAGGGCCTATGGGTCCTACGAGCAGTACTTC. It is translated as CASSLRAYGSYEQYF.

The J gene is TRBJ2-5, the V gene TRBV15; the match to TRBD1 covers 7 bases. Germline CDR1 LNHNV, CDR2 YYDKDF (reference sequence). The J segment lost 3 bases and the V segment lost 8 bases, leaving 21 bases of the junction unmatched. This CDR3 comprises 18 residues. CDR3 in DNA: TGTGCCACCTTTGGTACCGGGACAGCGTTCTATTGTGAAGAGACCCAGTACTTC. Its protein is CATFGTGTAFYCEETQYF. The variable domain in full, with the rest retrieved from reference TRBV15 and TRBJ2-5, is DAMVIQNPRYQVTQFGKPVTLSCSQTLNHNVMYWYQQKSSQAPKLLFHYYDKDFNNEADTPDNFQSRRPNTSFCFLDIRSPGLGDTAMYLCATFGTGTAFYCEETQYFGPGTRLLVL.

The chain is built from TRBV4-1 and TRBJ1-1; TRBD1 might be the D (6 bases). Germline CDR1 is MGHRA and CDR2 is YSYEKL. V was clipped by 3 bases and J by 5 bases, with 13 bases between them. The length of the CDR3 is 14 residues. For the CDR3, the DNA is TGCGCCAGCAGCCAGGAGAACAGGGAGACTGAAGCTTTCTTT. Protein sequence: CASSQENRETEAFF.

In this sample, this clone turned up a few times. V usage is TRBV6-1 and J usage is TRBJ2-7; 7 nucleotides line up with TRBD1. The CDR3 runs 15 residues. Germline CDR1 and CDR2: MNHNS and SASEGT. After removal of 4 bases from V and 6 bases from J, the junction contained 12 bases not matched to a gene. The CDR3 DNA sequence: TGTGCCAGCAGTGTTCGAGACTCGACAGGGTTCGAGCAGTACTTC. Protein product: CASSVRDSTGFEQYF.

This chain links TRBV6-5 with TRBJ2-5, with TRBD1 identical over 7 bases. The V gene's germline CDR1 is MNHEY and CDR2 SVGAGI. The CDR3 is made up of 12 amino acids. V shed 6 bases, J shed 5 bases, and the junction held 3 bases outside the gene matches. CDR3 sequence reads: CASSDREETQYF. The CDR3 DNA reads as TGTGCCAGCAGCGACAGGGAGGAGACCCAGTACTTC.

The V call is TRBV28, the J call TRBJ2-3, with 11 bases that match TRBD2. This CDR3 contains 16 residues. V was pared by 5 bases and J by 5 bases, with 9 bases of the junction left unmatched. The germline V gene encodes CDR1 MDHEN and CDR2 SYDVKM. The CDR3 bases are TGTGCCAGCAGTACCGGGACTAGCGGCCGGTTAGATACGCAGTATTTT. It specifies CASSTGTSGRLDTQYF.

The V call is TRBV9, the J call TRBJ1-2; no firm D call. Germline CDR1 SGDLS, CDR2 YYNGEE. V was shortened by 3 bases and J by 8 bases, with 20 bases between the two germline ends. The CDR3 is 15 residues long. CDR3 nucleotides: TGTGCCAGCAGCGCGCGCCCCGGAGGGTCGAGGGGCTACACCTTC. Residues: CASSARPGGSRGYTF.

CDR3 region: CASSLGTKDQPQHF. Written as DNA, the CDR3 is TGTGCCAGCAGTTTAGGGACAAAAGATCAGCCCCAGCATTTT. The rearrangement joins TRBV28 to TRBJ1-5; maybe TRBD1 (6 bases). Germline-derived CDR1 and CDR2 are MDHEN and SYDVKM. This CDR3 comprises 14 residues. The germline V and J ends were trimmed by 2 bases and 5 bases, with 10 bases remaining between them.

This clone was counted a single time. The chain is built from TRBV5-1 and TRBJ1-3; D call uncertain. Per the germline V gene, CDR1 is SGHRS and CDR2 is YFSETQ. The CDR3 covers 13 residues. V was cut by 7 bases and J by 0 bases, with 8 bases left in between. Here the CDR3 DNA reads TGCGCCAGCGGAGTTAGCTCTGGAAACACCATATATTTT. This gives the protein CASGVSSGNTIYF.